Below, 22 T cell receptor beta chains from the same sample are listed, as sequenced in a study of T-cell memory formation after mild COVID-19. TCRdb reanalysed the 5' RACE reads using MiXCR and keeps one entry per CDR3 protein. The sample yields some 320,000 distinct CDR3 sequences, roughly an eighth seen once. Sequences were obtained from PBMCs or a T cell subset sorted from them (not recorded which). These receptors were obtained from a young man who had mild COVID-19 (a few samples of this study predate the infection). Cell type and time point are not known.

Here the CDR3 DNA reads TGTGCCAGCACCCCTCGGAGCCTGAACACCGGGGAGCTGTTTTTT. It yields the protein CASTPRSLNTGELFF. J is TRBJ2-2 and V is TRBV7-2, with D unresolved. This CDR3 comprises 15 residues. Per germline, CDR1 SGHTA and CDR2 FQGNSA. V was cut by 7 bases and J by 1 base, with 13 bases left in between. The full variable domain, its missing parts supplied by reference TRBV7-2 and TRBJ2-2, is GAGVSQSPSNKVTEKGKDVELRCDPISGHTALYWYRQSLGQGLEFLIYFQGNSAPDKSGLPSDRFSAERTGGSVSTLTIQRTQQEDSAVYLCASTPRSLNTGELFFGEGSRLTVL.

V usage is TRBV2 and J usage is TRBJ2-4; 11 bases line up with TRBD1. The V and J ends lost 8 bases and 5 bases, in that order; junction bases with no gene match: 8. CDR3 length equals 15 residues. Germline-derived CDR1 and CDR2 are SNHLY and FYNNEI. The CDR3 DNA is TGTGCCAGCGGCATTCCGGGACAGGGGGAAAACATTCAGTACTTC. Its protein is CASGIPGQGENIQYF.

The chain is built from TRBV5-1 and TRBJ2-2; 9 nucleotides agree with TRBD2. With 5 bases clipped from V and 4 bases from J, the junction kept 12 bases outside the gene matches. This CDR3 has 17 residues. Germline values: CDR1 SGHRS, CDR2 YFSETQ. CDR3 in DNA: TGCGCCAGCAGATTCCCCTCAGCGGGGGGAAGCACCGGGGAGCTGTTTTTT. This encodes CASRFPSAGGSTGELFF.

The chain recombines TRBV7-9 with TRBJ1-6; D not certain. CDR1 and CDR2 from the germline V gene are SEHNR and FQNEAQ (reference sequence). This CDR3 has 15 residues. V was cut by 2 bases and J by 11 bases, with 16 bases left in between. The CDR3 loop reads CASSLLSGRAAPLHF. Here the CDR3 DNA reads TGTGCCAGCAGCTTATTAAGCGGGCGGGCAGCACCCCTCCACTTT. The whole variable domain, remainder taken from reference TRBV7-9 and TRBJ1-6, is DTGVSQNPRHKITKRGQNVTFRCDPISEHNRLYWYRQTLGQGPEFLTYFQNEAQLEKSRLLSDRFSAERPKGSFSTLEIQRTEQGDSAMYLCASSLLSGRAAPLHFGNGTRLTVT.

The chain links TRBV28 to TRBJ2-5; possible D gene TRBD2, 6 bases. Germline CDR1 and CDR2: MDHEN and SYDVKM. Trimming cost V 7 bases and J 5 bases, with 20 bases left between them. The CDR3 has 15 amino acids. CDR3 sequence: CASTALLGGRETQYF. The DNA for the CDR3 is TGTGCCAGCACCGCTCTCTTGGGGGGTCGCGAGACCCAGTACTTC. Full variable domain (rest looked up from reference TRBV28 and TRBJ2-5): DVKVTQSSRYLVKRTGEKVFLECVQDMDHENMFWYRQDPGLGLRLIYFSYDVKMKEKGDIPEGYSVSREKKERFSLILESASTNQTSMYLCASTALLGGRETQYFGPGTRLLVL.

This chain connects TRBV20-1 to TRBJ2-3, with 9 bases lining up with TRBD2. Trimming took 2 bases from V and 2 from J; bases not matched to a gene: 8. CDR3 length equals 16 residues. The germline V gene has CDR1 DFQATT and CDR2 SNEGSKA (reference sequence). The CDR3 DNA sequence: TGCAGTGCTAGACCGGTGCTAGCGGGGAACACAGATACGCAGTATTTT. It is translated as CSARPVLAGNTDTQYF.

V and J are TRBV5-5 and TRBJ2-7; 10 nucleotides match TRBD1. The germline V gene encodes CDR1 SGHKS and CDR2 YYEKEE (reference sequence). This CDR3 contains 17 residues. The ends lost 1 base at V and 4 bases at J; junction bases unmatched: 11. The CDR3 spells CASSLNFLGTGDYEQYV. DNA of the CDR3: TGTGCCAGCAGCTTGAATTTTCTTGGGACAGGGGATTACGAGCAGTACGTC.

This chain links TRBV7-2 with TRBJ2-1; D is undetermined. Germline V gene sequence: CDR1 SGHTA, CDR2 FQGNSA. Trimming cost V 2 bases and J 8 bases, with 4 bases left between them. The length of the CDR3 is 11 residues. The DNA of the CDR3 is TGTGCCAGCAGCTTATTCCATGAGCAGTTCTTC. Protein: CASSLFHEQFF.

This clonotype was detected a few times. The chain carries TRBV7-2 and TRBJ1-6, with D hard to call. The CDR3 runs to 15 residues. V lost 5 bases and J 14 bases, leaving 22 bases between the germline ends. Germline V gene data show CDR1 as SGHTA and CDR2 as FQGNSA. The CDR3 protein is CASSLSDGPGKTLHF. As DNA, the CDR3 is TGTGCCAGCAGCCTCTCCGACGGTCCGGGGAAGACCCTCCACTTT.

This clonotype was observed a handful of times. The chain combines TRBV5-5 with TRBJ1-2; 8 nucleotides align to TRBD1. The CDR3 has 14 residues. Germline V gene sequence: CDR1 SGHKS, CDR2 YYEKEE (reference sequence). The ends lost 1 base at V and 5 bases at J; junction bases unmatched: 4. The CDR3: CASSLRDRGYGYTF. The CDR3 coding sequence is TGTGCCAGCAGCTTGAGAGACAGGGGATATGGCTACACCTTC.

This clonotype was recorded a few times. The rearrangement links TRBV7-2 to TRBJ2-3, with 8 bases aligning to TRBD1. Germline V lookup: CDR1 SGHTA, CDR2 FQGNSA. V lost 10 bases and J lost 6; bases outside the gene matches: 9. This CDR3 spans 13 amino acids. The CDR3 is CATGGRMVDTQYF. CDR3 sequence (DNA): TGTGCCACAGGGGGCAGGATGGTGGATACGCAGTATTTT.

The gene calls are TRBV9 and TRBJ1-6; the match to TRBD1 covers 8 bases. The germline gives CDR1 SGDLS, CDR2 YYNGEE. The CDR3 extends over 15 amino acids. Losses at the gene ends were 4 bases for V and 9 bases for J; bases not matched to a gene: 9. Written as DNA, the CDR3 is TGTGCCAGCAGCCCAGACAGGGGAGGCGGTTCACCCCTCCACTTT. Protein sequence: CASSPDRGGGSPLHF.

This clonotype was observed a few times. The V call is TRBV20-1, the J call TRBJ2-5, with 14 positions matching TRBD2. Germline assignment: CDR1 DFQATT and CDR2 SNEGSKA (reference sequence). The CDR3 runs 13 residues. The CDR3 is CSGLAGGQETQYF. The CDR3 DNA reads as TGCAGCGGACTAGCGGGGGGCCAAGAGACCCAGTACTTC.

This chain links TRBV5-4 with TRBJ2-2; 8 positions match TRBD2. The CDR3 is 16 residues long. With V trimmed by 0 bases and J by 3 bases, 4 bases remained unmatched. Per germline, CDR1 SGHNT and CDR2 YYREEE (reference sequence). The CDR3 DNA reads TGTGCCAGCAGCTTGGGACGGGGGGGCGACACCGGGGAGCTGTTTTTT. Translated, it gives CASSLGRGGDTGELFF. The entire variable domain, with the rest obtained from reference TRBV5-4 and TRBJ2-2, is as follows: ETGVTQSPTHLIKTRGQQVTLRCSSQSGHNTVSWYQQALGQGPQFIFQYYREEENGRGNFPPRFSGLQFPNYSSELNVNALELDDSALYLCASSLGRGGDTGELFFGEGSRLTVL.

This clonotype turned up a few times. The V and J genes are TRBV27 and TRBJ2-3; 10 nucleotides match TRBD1. The germline V gene has CDR1 MNHEY and CDR2 SMNVEV (reference sequence). This CDR3 comprises 15 residues. V dropped 4 bases and J dropped 3; count of bases not matched to a gene: 4. The CDR3 reads CASSWTGGRTDTQYF. The CDR3 bases are TGTGCCAGCAGTTGGACAGGGGGACGGACAGATACGCAGTATTTT.

This clonotype came up many times. The CDR3 loop is CASSLSAGGFGYTF. The CDR3 DNA follows: TGTGCCAGCAGTTTATCGGCAGGGGGCTTTGGCTACACCTTC. The rearrangement joins TRBV28 to TRBJ1-2, with 8 bases identical to TRBD1. V trimming: 1 base; J trimming: 7 bases; junction bases outside the gene matches: 5. Germline V CDR1 and CDR2: MDHEN, SYDVKM. The CDR3 spans 14 residues.

Many counts were recorded for this clonotype. The CDR3: CASSSRGDTEAFF. CDR3 in DNA: TGTGCCAGCAGCTCCAGGGGGGACACTGAAGCTTTCTTT. The chain is built from TRBV7-8 and TRBJ1-1; 7 bases align to TRBD1. The CDR3 runs to 13 residues. The junction had 2 bases not matched to a gene; V was cut back by 4 bases and J by 3 bases. The germline CDR1 and CDR2 sequences are SGHVS and FQNEAQ.

This clonotype has more than one count but fewer than ten. The chain employs TRBV15 and TRBJ1-5, with 8 positions matching TRBD1. This CDR3 region has 20 residues. V shed 4 bases and J 6 bases; nucleotides not matched to a gene: 23. CDR1 is LNHNV, CDR2 YYDKDF, per germline (reference sequence). The CDR3 DNA reads TGTGCCACCAGCAACTTCGCTTCTCGACAGGGGAGTCTTCGTGGTCAGCCCCAGCATTTT. Its protein is CATSNFASRQGSLRGQPQHF.

The rearrangement uses TRBV24-1 and TRBJ1-1; D call uncertain. The V and J ends lost 11 bases and 10 bases respectively, with 13 bases between them. CDR3 length equals 10 residues. CDR1 is KGHDR, CDR2 SFDVKD, per germline. The chain's CDR3 is CAMYTKVAFF. The CDR3 DNA is TGTGCCATGTATACAAAGGTAGCTTTCTTT.

V and J are TRBV6-6 and TRBJ2-5; TRBD2 matches at 7 bases. The junction had 8 bases not matched to a gene; V was cut back by 6 bases and J by 4 bases. This CDR3 is built from 14 residues. Germline V gene sequence: CDR1 MNHNY, CDR2 SVGAGI (reference sequence). The CDR3 loop reads CASSPGGGSETQYF. CDR3 sequence (DNA): TGTGCCAGCAGCCCCGGGGGAGGGTCAGAGACCCAGTACTTC.

This chain uses TRBV19 with TRBJ1-3; no firm D call. CDR1 and CDR2 from the germline V gene are LNHDA and SQIVND (reference sequence). Trimming pared 3 bases from V and 1 base from J, leaving 7 bases between. The CDR3 sequence is 14 residues long. This CDR3 is CASSMGPSGNTIYF. The CDR3 DNA reads as TGTGCCAGTAGTATGGGTCCTTCTGGAAACACCATATATTTT.

The V gene is TRBV4-1, the J gene TRBJ1-2, with D maybe TRBD1 (6 bases). The CDR3 is 14 residues long. Germline CDR1 is MGHRA and CDR2 is YSYEKL. V was pared by 1 base and J by 5 bases, with 11 bases between. The CDR3 DNA reads as TGCGCCAGCAGCCAAGTCGGCCAGGGGTATGGCTACACCTTC. This translates into CASSQVGQGYGYTF.